A single sample is the source of the 9 T cell receptor beta chains below, sequenced in a study of blood T cell repertoires in COVID-19. The data were produced by immunoSEQ multiplex PCR, yet TCRdb's version contains in-frame clones alone and is incomplete. The sample shows some 180,000 clones, around nine tenths of them seen only once. Sequencing was performed on peripheral blood. These TCRs come from a man aged 45-65 years with COVID-19, enrolled during active disease.

The chain has TRBV4-1 and TRBJ2-2, with TRBD2 as a possible D gene (5 bases). In germline, CDR1 is MGHRA, CDR2 YSYEKL. V lost 4 bases, J lost 1 base, and 16 bases lay in between. CDR3 length: 17 residues. Written as DNA, the CDR3 is TGCGCCAGCAGCCGCTTGCCAGAACTAGTGAACACCGGGGAGCTGTTTTTT. Translation gives CASSRLPELVNTGELFF.

This chain links TRBV5-6 with TRBJ1-3, with unresolved D. Per the germline V gene, CDR1 is SGHDT and CDR2 is YYEEEE. This CDR3 region has 16 residues. Deletions cut 1 base from V and 0 bases from J, with 11 bases between. CDR3 loop: CASSLTTSSSGNTIYF. The CDR3 DNA sequence: TGTGCCAGCAGCTTGACCACGTCGAGCTCTGGAAACACCATATATTTT.

V usage is TRBV6-2 or TRBV6-3 and J usage is TRBJ2-5; D might be TRBD2 (6 bases). CDR1 and CDR2 from the germline V gene are MNHEY and SVGEGT. This CDR3 has 14 amino acids. Trimming pared 6 bases from V and 5 bases from J, leaving 16 bases between. Written as DNA, the CDR3 is TGTGCCAGCAGCCTCGAGGGAAGCGGGGAGACCCAGTACTTC. It specifies CASSLEGSGETQYF.

J is TRBJ2-2 and V is TRBV5-6; TRBD1 might be the D (5 bases). The CDR3 contains 17 residues. V lost 1 base and J 6 bases, leaving 19 bases between the germline ends. Germline CDR1 is SGHDT and CDR2 is YYEEEE. DNA of the CDR3: TGTGCCAGCAGCTTGACCTTCCAGGGCCACAGAGCCGGGGAGCTGTTTTTT. Translating it yields CASSLTFQGHRAGELFF.

The gene calls are TRBV9 and TRBJ1-1; no clear D. The ends were cut back, 2 bases at V and 4 bases at J, with 9 bases in the middle. Germline lookup yields CDR1 SGDLS and CDR2 YYNGEE. The CDR3 covers 13 residues. The CDR3 is CASSVVGSTEAFF. Here the CDR3 DNA reads TGTGCCAGCAGCGTTGTAGGGAGCACTGAAGCTTTCTTT.

This chain links TRBV3-1 (or the pseudogene TRBV3-2) with TRBJ1-1; unclear D gene. Per germline, CDR1 LGHDT and CDR2 YNNKEL (reference sequence). There are 14 residues in the CDR3. V lost 3 bases and J 1 base, leaving 9 bases between the germline ends. The CDR3 sequence is CASSHRWQNTEAFF. CDR3 sequence (DNA): TGTGCCAGCAGCCACCGATGGCAGAACACTGAAGCTTTCTTT.

The gene calls are TRBV11-2 and TRBJ1-6; 8 bases match TRBD1. CDR1 is SGHAT and CDR2 is FQNNGV in the germline V gene. Germline trimming cut 5 bases from V and 7 bases from J; bases unmatched to any gene: 7. This CDR3 is built from 15 residues. The CDR3 loop is CASSLGQAGNSPLHF. The CDR3, as DNA: TGTGCCAGCAGCCTGGGACAGGCGGGCAATTCACCCCTCCACTTT. Filled out from reference TRBV11-2 and TRBJ1-6, the complete variable domain reads EAGVAQSPRYKIIEKRQSVAFWCNPISGHATLYWYQQILGQGPKLLIQFQNNGVVDDSQLPKDRFSAERLKGVDSTLKIQPAKLEDSAVYLCASSLGQAGNSPLHFGNGTRLTVT.

This chain joins TRBV18 and TRBJ1-1, with D perhaps TRBD1 (5 bases). Germline V lookup: CDR1 KGHSH, CDR2 LQKENI. V was shortened by 6 bases and J by 1 base, with 9 bases between the two germline ends. The CDR3 runs to 13 residues. The CDR3: CASSQGRNTEAFF. The CDR3 coding sequence is TGTGCCAGCTCGCAGGGTCGGAACACTGAAGCTTTCTTT.

The rearrangement links TRBV15 to TRBJ1-2, with D maybe TRBD1 (5 bases). This CDR3 is 16 amino acids long. Germline V gives CDR1 LNHNV, CDR2 YYDKDF (reference sequence). V dropped 0 bases and J dropped 4 bases, with 15 bases sitting between them. In DNA form, the CDR3 reads TGTGCCACCAGCAGAGATCGCGGCAGGGTCGTCTATGGCTACACCTTC. It encodes CATSRDRGRVVYGYTF. The whole variable domain, filled in from reference TRBV15 and TRBJ1-2, reads DAMVIQNPRYQVTQFGKPVTLSCSQTLNHNVMYWYQQKSSQAPKLLFHYYDKDFNNEADTPDNFQSRRPNTSFCFLDIRSPGLGDTAMYLCATSRDRGRVVYGYTFGSGTRLTVV.